The 3 T cell receptor beta chains presented below share a single source sample, sequenced in a study of cytomegalovirus exposure and HLA in healthy donors. Researchers ran the PCR with 60 Vbeta and 13 Jbeta primers. Produced via immunoSEQ multiplex PCR; TCRdb's table is partial and in-frame only. This repertoire comprises about 200,000 clones; its ten largest clones make up 0.74%. Sequencing was carried out using PBMCs. The receptors were sampled from a boy aged 5-17 years in good health and CMV-seronegative.

The rearrangement links TRBV9 to TRBJ2-5; D perhaps matches TRBD1 (5 bases). V dropped 0 bases and J dropped 0 bases, with 6 bases sitting between them. The CDR3 sequence is 14 residues long. CDR1 and CDR2 (germline): SGDLS, YYNGEE. CDR3 in amino acids: CASSVGQNQETQYF. CDR3 bases: TGTGCCAGCAGCGTAGGACAGAACCAAGAGACCCAGTACTTC.

The V call is TRBV27, the J call TRBJ2-5; maybe TRBD2 (7 bases). V was cut by 5 bases and J by 2 bases, with 18 bases left in between. The CDR3 spans 16 residues. The germline V gene encodes CDR1 MNHEY and CDR2 SMNVEV (reference sequence). CDR3 bases: TGTGCCAGCAGTCCGGCCTCGGGGGGCGATCAAGAGACCCAGTACTTC. Translation gives CASSPASGGDQETQYF.

The chain links TRBV4-3 to TRBJ1-6, with 7 bases lining up with TRBD1. This CDR3 contains 15 residues. V shed 0 bases, J shed 9 bases, and the junction held 5 bases outside the gene matches. CDR1 and CDR2 (germline): LGHNA, YSLEER. Here the CDR3 reads CASSQDGTASSPLHF. The CDR3 bases are TGCGCCAGCAGCCAAGACGGGACAGCCAGTTCACCCCTCCACTTT.